A single sample gave rise to the 27 T cell receptor beta chains below, sequenced in a study of T cells after yellow fever vaccination. TCRdb passed the 5' RACE reads through MiXCR, listing each CDR3 protein once. The sample yields approximately 30,000 distinct CDR3 sequences, under 4.5% seen once. This material consisted of CD8+ T cells sorted from PBMCs, taken 5 days after the yellow fever booster vaccination. The receptor source for this set is a man aged 30-40 years who received the YFV17D yellow fever vaccine.

This clonotype was seen repeatedly, ten times or more. The chain has TRBV27 and TRBJ2-1; tentatively, D is TRBD2 (6 bases). V lost 5 bases, J lost 4 bases, and 15 bases lay in between. CDR1 and CDR2 from the germline V gene are MNHEY and SMNVEV (reference sequence). The CDR3 contains 15 residues. CDR3 in amino acids: CASSLFSSEYNEQFF. CDR3 bases: TGTGCCAGCAGTCTATTTTCTAGCGAGTACAATGAGCAGTTCTTC.

In its sample, this clonotype was seen many times. The rearrangement links TRBV19 to TRBJ2-7, with a possible D match to TRBD2 (6 bases). The germline gives CDR1 LNHDA, CDR2 SQIVND (reference sequence). The V end was cut by 5 bases, the J end by 2 bases, with 13 bases between. The CDR3 is made up of 14 amino acids. CDR3 protein: CASSPLGGTYEQYF. As DNA, the CDR3 is TGTGCCAGTAGTCCCCTCGGGGGAACCTACGAGCAGTACTTC.

There are many counts of this clonotype. The V call is TRBV12-3 or TRBV12-4, the J call TRBJ2-3; D is undetermined. The V end was cut by 5 bases, the J end by 3 bases, with 9 bases between. There are 13 residues in the CDR3. The CDR3 coding sequence is TGTGCCAGCAGTAGAATACAGACAGATACGCAGTATTTT. The encoded protein is CASSRIQTDTQYF.

The table lists this clonotype with many counts. The chain couples TRBV24-1 to TRBJ2-3; no firm D call. Per germline, CDR1 KGHDR and CDR2 SFDVKD. The CDR3 loop spans 12 amino acids. Trimming pared 2 bases from V and 5 bases from J, leaving 4 bases between. CDR3 sequence reads: CATSDSVDTQYF. Here the CDR3 DNA reads TGTGCCACCAGTGATTCGGTAGATACGCAGTATTTT.

This clonotype appeared many times. The chain recombines TRBV5-6 with TRBJ2-3, with TRBD1 matching 7 bases. This CDR3 is 15 amino acids long. Unmatched junction bases numbered 10, after V lost 2 bases and J lost 7 bases. Germline V gene sequence: CDR1 SGHDT, CDR2 YYEEEE. The CDR3 reads CASSFSTGLGNTQYF. CDR3 nucleotides: TGTGCCAGCAGCTTCTCGACAGGGCTCGGGAATACGCAGTATTTT.

Ten or more counts support this clonotype. The chain combines TRBV7-8 with TRBJ2-1, with TRBD2 identical over 8 bases. CDR3 length equals 18 residues. The V segment lost 5 bases and the J segment 0 bases; nucleotides outside the gene matches: 12. CDR1 and CDR2 (germline): SGHVS, FQNEAQ. DNA for the CDR3: TGTGCCAGCAGCCTCCCAGGACTAGCCGATATCTCCTACAATGAGCAGTTCTTC. Amino acid sequence: CASSLPGLADISYNEQFF.

The sample holds many counts of this clonotype. This sequence joins TRBV20-1 and TRBJ2-7; TRBD2 aligns across 8 bases. Germline values: CDR1 DFQATT, CDR2 SNEGSKA (reference sequence). Losses at the gene ends were 0 bases for V and 2 bases for J; bases not matched to a gene: 6. The CDR3 loop spans 15 amino acids. CDR3 nucleotides: TGCAGTGCTAGAGATCTAGCGGGCGACGCCTACGAGCAGTACTTC. Its protein product is CSARDLAGDAYEQYF.

Ten or more counts support this clonotype. This sequence joins TRBV2 and TRBJ2-3; either TRBD1 or TRBD2 may fit D (5 bases each). This CDR3 is 16 amino acids long. CDR1 and CDR2 from the germline V gene are SNHLY and FYNNEI. V lost 0 bases and J lost 9, with 19 bases in between. Written as DNA, the CDR3 is TGTGCCAGCAGTGAAGCGCCTGGGGGTACAGCTAGGACGCAGTATTTT. This codes for CASSEAPGGTARTQYF.

This clonotype was seen many times. The V and J genes are TRBV5-1 and TRBJ2-3; 11 bases align to TRBD2. This CDR3 is built from 16 residues. V lost 4 bases, J lost 6 bases, and 10 bases stayed unmatched. The germline gives CDR1 SGHRS, CDR2 YFSETQ. CDR3 in DNA: TGCGCCAGCAGCCCGAAAAGACTAGCGGGAACGGATACGCAGTATTTT. Residues: CASSPKRLAGTDTQYF.

With respect to this clonotype: A much larger clonotype is one base distant, so this may be a read error. The V and J genes are TRBV20-1 and TRBJ2-7; D not resolved. Trimming removed 3 bases at V and 2 bases at J, with 14 bases between. Per germline, CDR1 DFQATT and CDR2 SNEGSKA (reference sequence). The CDR3 consists of 14 residues. CDR3: CSARPSGIPYEQYF. CDR3 nucleotides: TGCAGTGCTAGGCCGAGTGGGATCCCCTACGAGCAGTACTTC.

This clonotype was detected ten times or more. The chain has TRBV7-3 and TRBJ2-3; D uncertain. The CDR3 runs 13 residues. Between the trimmed V and J ends, which lost 1 base and 0 bases, there was a span of 2 bases. Germline V lookup: CDR1 SGHTA, CDR2 FQGTGA. This CDR3 reads CASSLMSTDTQYF. CDR3 sequence (DNA): TGTGCCAGCAGCTTAATGAGCACAGATACGCAGTATTTT. Full variable domain (outside the CDR3, taken from reference TRBV7-3 and TRBJ2-3): GAGVSQTPSNKVTEKGKYVELRCDPISGHTALYWYRQSLGQGPEFLIYFQGTGAADDSGLPNDRFFAVRPEGSVSTLKIQRTERGDSAVYLCASSLMSTDTQYFGPGTRLTVL.

The sample holds many counts of this clonotype. The genes are TRBV6-2 or TRBV6-3 and TRBJ1-1; maybe TRBD1 (6 bases). Germline CDR1 is MNHEY and CDR2 is SVGEGT. The CDR3 has 17 amino acids. V was pared by 5 bases and J by 5 bases, with 24 bases between. The CDR3 sequence: CASSHLNTQGRRTEAFF. The DNA of the CDR3 is TGTGCCAGCAGTCACCTCAACACACAGGGACGGCGGACTGAAGCTTTCTTT.

This clonotype was seen repeatedly, ten times or more. V and J are TRBV11-2 and TRBJ2-4, with 7 bases aligning to TRBD2. The CDR3 loop spans 15 amino acids. CDR1 and CDR2 (germline): SGHAT, FQNNGV. V lost 3 bases and J lost 3; bases outside the gene matches: 5. CDR3 DNA: TGTGCCAGCAGCTTGGGGAGGGGAGACAAAAACATTCAGTACTTC. It is translated as CASSLGRGDKNIQYF.

At least ten counts were recorded for this clonotype. V and J are TRBV29-1 and TRBJ2-7; 10 bases fit TRBD2. Germline assignment: CDR1 SQVTM and CDR2 ANQGSEA. The CDR3 is 12 residues long. CDR3 sequence reads: CSAGLANYEQYF. As DNA, the CDR3 is TGCAGTGCGGGACTAGCGAACTACGAGCAGTACTTC.

This clonotype was seen ten or more times. This chain links TRBV14 with TRBJ1-2; D not resolved. Germline V gene sequence: CDR1 SGHDN, CDR2 FVKESK. V lost 0 bases and J 7 bases, leaving 6 bases between the germline ends. The CDR3 has 12 residues. DNA for the CDR3: TGTGCCAGCAGCCAAGATTTTTTTGGCTACACCTTC. Translated: CASSQDFFGYTF.

This clonotype showed up many times. This chain connects TRBV11-2 to TRBJ2-1; the D call may be TRBD1 or TRBD2 (5 bases each). Germline CDR1 SGHAT, CDR2 FQNNGV. The CDR3 covers 17 residues. Between the trimmed V and J ends, which lost 1 base and 0 bases, there was a span of 13 bases. The CDR3 DNA sequence: TGTGCCAGCAGCTTAGTGGGGACGGCTAGCTCCTACAATGAGCAGTTCTTC. Protein product: CASSLVGTASSYNEQFF.

In its sample, this clonotype was seen many times. The chain combines TRBV15 with TRBJ2-6; D call uncertain. The V and J ends lost 8 bases and 1 base respectively, with 3 bases between them. The germline CDR1 and CDR2 sequences are LNHNV and YYDKDF (reference sequence). The CDR3 has 12 residues. CDR3 coding DNA: TGTGCCACCGAGTCTGGGGCCAACGTCCTGACTTTC. Its protein is CATESGANVLTF.

There are many counts of this clonotype. V and J are TRBV12-3 or TRBV12-4 and TRBJ1-5; 8 nucleotides line up with TRBD1. The CDR3 runs 17 residues. V lost 6 bases and J lost 0; bases outside the gene matches: 10. The CDR3 is CASSPGGAGFSNQPQHF. CDR3 nucleotides: TGTGCCAGCAGCCCAGGGGGCGCAGGGTTTAGCAATCAGCCCCAGCATTTT.

This clonotype came up many times. This sequence joins TRBV6-5 and TRBJ1-1; D is possibly TRBD1 (5 bases). The CDR3 extends over 11 amino acids. Germline V CDR1 and CDR2: MNHEY, SVGAGI. Trimming left V 8 bases short and J 3 bases short, with 7 bases between. The CDR3 spells CASGGDTEAFF. CDR3 bases: TGTGCCAGCGGGGGAGACACTGAAGCTTTCTTT.

The sample holds a few counts of this clonotype. The chain has TRBV2 and TRBJ2-1; 9 nucleotides align to TRBD2. Germline CDR1 is SNHLY and CDR2 is FYNNEI. This CDR3 has 19 amino acids. J lost 0 bases, V lost 8 bases, and 17 bases had no gene match. CDR3 DNA sequence: TGTGCCAGCTGTTTTGCGGGTCTAGCGGGACCCCCCTCCTACAATGAGCAGTTCTTC. This codes for CASCFAGLAGPPSYNEQFF.

At least ten counts were recorded for this clonotype. This chain links TRBV20-1 with TRBJ2-3, with TRBD2 matching over 13 bases. CDR1 and CDR2 (germline): DFQATT, SNEGSKA (reference sequence). Trimming removed 2 bases from V and 5 bases from J; junction bases left unmatched: 7. The CDR3 totals 16 residues. The CDR3 DNA sequence: TGCAGTGCTAGAACCCGGACTAGCGGGAGCTTAGATACGCAGTATTTT. This codes for CSARTRTSGSLDTQYF.

This clonotype was counted ten times or more. The chain carries TRBV4-3 and TRBJ2-7; weak D call: TRBD2 (6 bases). The ends were cut back, 0 bases at V and 5 bases at J, with 14 bases in the middle. The CDR3 length is 15 residues. Per germline, CDR1 LGHNA and CDR2 YSLEER. The CDR3 protein is CASSQDPGLLDEQYF. The CDR3 bases are TGCGCCAGCAGCCAAGATCCGGGACTCCTGGACGAGCAGTACTTC.

This clonotype has a handful of counts. Sequence at one end of the junction differs from germline and may be a read error. V gene TRBV12-3 or TRBV12-4 combines with J gene TRBJ2-6, with D possibly matching TRBD1 (6 bases). The CDR3 has 18 residues. CDR3: CTSSATPGHNSGANVLTF. The CDR3 nucleotides are TGTACCAGCAGTGCAACCCCGGGACACAACTCTGGGGCCAACGTCCTGACTTTC.

This clonotype showed up many times. This rearrangement joins TRBV7-3 to TRBJ2-1, with 8 bases matching TRBD1. The CDR3 runs 15 residues. V was pared by 5 bases and J by 5 bases, with 8 bases of the junction left unmatched. Germline V gene lookup returns CDR1 SGHTA and CDR2 FQGTGA. Here the CDR3 DNA reads TGTGCCAGCAGCCCCCCCGACAGGGGCGACAATGAGCAGTTCTTC. Its protein product is CASSPPDRGDNEQFF.

The CDR3 DNA sequence: TGTGCCATCAGTGATAAGGTTGGAGGCAATAATGAGCAGTTCTTC. Protein product: CAISDKVGGNNEQFF. The chain combines TRBV10-3 with TRBJ2-1; D perhaps matches TRBD2 (5 bases). Germline V gene lookup returns CDR1 ENHRY and CDR2 SYGVKD. The CDR3 is 15 residues long. V was trimmed by 3 bases and J by 7 bases, leaving 16 bases between them.

This clonotype showed up many times. V usage is TRBV5-1 and J usage is TRBJ2-3; 7 nucleotides agree with TRBD1. With 3 bases clipped from V and 4 bases from J, the junction kept 8 bases outside the gene matches. The germline gives CDR1 SGHRS, CDR2 YFSETQ. This CDR3 comprises 15 residues. CDR3 residues: CASSSAVTGADTQYF. As DNA, the CDR3 is TGCGCCAGCAGCTCCGCCGTTACAGGGGCAGATACGCAGTATTTT.

This clonotype was counted at least ten times. The rearrangement uses TRBV7-2 and TRBJ2-7, with D unclear. V was pared by 1 base and J by 0 bases, with 10 bases between. The germline gives CDR1 SGHTA, CDR2 FQGNSA. The CDR3 totals 15 residues. In DNA form, the CDR3 reads TGTGCCAGCAGCTTAGAACAGAGGAGCTCCTACGAGCAGTACTTC. It specifies CASSLEQRSSYEQYF. Full variable domain (rest looked up from reference TRBV7-2 and TRBJ2-7): GAGVSQSPSNKVTEKGKDVELRCDPISGHTALYWYRQSLGQGLEFLIYFQGNSAPDKSGLPSDRFSAERTGGSVSTLTIQRTQQEDSAVYLCASSLEQRSSYEQYFGPGTRLTVT.